A single sample gave rise to the 2 T cell receptor beta chains below, sequenced in a study of blood T cell repertoires in COVID-19 (dated by TCRdb to the early 2020s). Library preparation used the immunoSEQ multiplex PCR assay. Held by TCRdb, this immuneACCESS table contains in-frame sequences only and omits some clones. Under half of the omission traces to an unresolved V gene where checked; the cause of the rest is unknown. The sample records 300,000 to 400,000 clones, around 85% of which are singletons. The ten largest clones add up to around 4.4% of the sample. The source material was PBMCs or T cells enriched from blood (not recorded which). The receptors were gathered from a woman in her forties with acute COVID-19.

This chain links TRBV25-1 with TRBJ1-5; no reliable D call. Germline V CDR1 and CDR2: MGHDK, SYGVNS. The V gene lost 5 bases and the J gene lost 5 bases, with 16 bases spanning the gap. This CDR3 is 15 amino acids long. Written as DNA, the CDR3 is TGTGCCAGCAGTAACGACCCTTCGGGGTATCAGCCCCAGCATTTT. Translation: CASSNDPSGYQPQHF. Complete variable domain (other parts from reference TRBV25-1 and TRBJ1-5): EADIYQTPRYLVIGTGKKITLECSQTMGHDKMYWYQQDPGMELHLIHYSYGVNSTEKGDLSSESTVSRIRTEHFPLTLESARPSHTSQYLCASSNDPSGYQPQHFGDGTRLSIL.

This clone was recorded once. V and J are TRBV11-3 and TRBJ2-2; 7 bases align to TRBD1. CDR1 SGHNT and CDR2 YENEEA come from the germline V gene. With 3 bases clipped from V and 6 bases from J, the junction kept 1 base outside the gene matches. This CDR3 contains 13 residues. The CDR3 spells CASSFGQAGELFF. In nucleotides, the CDR3 is TGTGCCAGCAGCTTCGGACAGGCCGGGGAGCTGTTTTTT.